This T cell receptor (beta chain) was sequenced during a study of radiotherapy plus CTLA-4 blockade in lung cancer. Study outcomes and limitations: Once radiotherapy plus ipilimumab had been given, TCR clones derived from tumor expanded in blood.

Measured with immunoSEQ multiplex PCR; TCRdb has only the in-frame clones, and not every one. The sample consists of roughly 76,000 clones, roughly 69% of them appearing once. CDR3 length equals 19 residues. Details on this clone: The antigen remains unidentified. The same CDR3 is also encoded by other DNA sequences in this sample.

This specimen was peripheral blood, taken from a patient treated with radiotherapy plus ipilimumab. The sequence derives from a human donor with non-small cell lung cancer whose response to radiotherapy plus ipilimumab could not be evaluated. The V call is TRBV21-1, the J call TRBJ2-5; the DNA was not compared with TRBD2, the D call given in the table. TRBV21-1 is given as a pseudogene. The CDR3 is CASSKGGLAGGEQQETQYF. In DNA form, the CDR3 reads TGTGCCAGCAGCAAAGGCGGACTAGCGGGAGGGGAACAGCAGGAGACCCAGTACTTC.